This T cell receptor (beta chain) was recovered during a study of T cells in Graves' hyperthyroidism and ophthalmopathy. General study findings and limits: Median prediction lead before ophthalmopathy onset was around 7 months with the model. Ophthalmopathy was told apart from stable hyperthyroidism by a 13 V-J model. Blood shared most expanded thyroid clonotypes above 0.001.

This clonotype was observed at least ten times. As yet, its antigen is unknown. The CDR3 sequence is 13 residues long. V dropped 4 bases and J dropped 2 bases, with 8 bases sitting between them. Germline lookup yields CDR1 SGHTA and CDR2 FQGNSA. TCR beta CDR3 sequences were amplified from RNA transcripts. First-round RT-PCR targeting the TCR CDR3 was performed with the HTBI primer set. MiXCR, run by TCRdb on the multiplex PCR reads, gives a single entry per CDR3 protein. The table has around 490,000 distinct CDR3 sequences, about 20% seen once. This sequence joins TRBV7-2 and TRBJ1-1; D may be TRBD1 (5 bases). The source material was blood. This TCR was recovered from a middle-aged man with Graves' ophthalmopathy. The CDR3 region is CASSWGSNTEAFF. CDR3 DNA: TGTGCCAGCAGCTGGGGGAGTAACACTGAAGCTTTCTTT.